This TCR beta chain appears in the sequencing data of a study of cytomegalovirus exposure and HLA in healthy donors. Whole-study findings and limits: With later analysis, a missense DCLRE1C variant became linked to TCR beta V- and J-gene trimming. Most subjects had HLA-A and HLA-B alleles reportedly predicted accurately by TCR beta sequences.

The PCR contained 60 Vbeta and 13 Jbeta primers. Sequencing was performed with immunoSEQ multiplex PCR; in TCRdb, only in-frame clones are kept and a portion is missing. The table has under 150,000 clones, about 85% seen once. A remark on this clone: The antigen remains unidentified.

Healthy bone marrow donors made up the cohort. Material: PBMCs. This TCR derives from a boy younger than 18 in good health and CMV-seronegative.

The CDR3 nucleotides read TGTGCCAGTAGTATAGTTGGCGGGACGATCTTCGGGGAGCTGTTTTTT. Amino acids: CASSIVGGTIFGELFF. V is TRBV19 and J is TRBJ2-2, with D maybe TRBD2 (6 bases). V shed 1 base and J shed 7 bases, with 16 bases lying between them. Germline lookup yields CDR1 LNHDA and CDR2 SQIVND (reference sequence). The CDR3 runs 16 residues.